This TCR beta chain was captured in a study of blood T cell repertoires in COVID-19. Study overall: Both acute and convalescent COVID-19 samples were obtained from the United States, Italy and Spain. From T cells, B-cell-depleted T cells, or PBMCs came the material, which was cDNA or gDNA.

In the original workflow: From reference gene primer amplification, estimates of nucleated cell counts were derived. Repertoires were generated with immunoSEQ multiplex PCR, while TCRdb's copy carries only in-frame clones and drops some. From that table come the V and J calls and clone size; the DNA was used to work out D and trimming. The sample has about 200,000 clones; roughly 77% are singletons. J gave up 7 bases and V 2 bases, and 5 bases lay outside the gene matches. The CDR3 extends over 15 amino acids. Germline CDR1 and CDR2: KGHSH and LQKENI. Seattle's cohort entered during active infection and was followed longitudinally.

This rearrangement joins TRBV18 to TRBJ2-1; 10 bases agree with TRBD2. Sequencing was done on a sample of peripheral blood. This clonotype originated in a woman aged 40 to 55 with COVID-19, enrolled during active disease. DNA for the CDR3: TGTGCCAGCTCACCAACGGGACTAGCGTCTAATGAGCAGTTCTTC. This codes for CASSPTGLASNEQFF.